Listed here is a single T cell receptor beta chain. This entry belongs to a study of shared T cell receptors in the human thymus. The ends lost 5 bases at V and 4 bases at J; junction bases unmatched: 6. The CDR3 loop spans 15 amino acids. The germline gives CDR1 SGHAT, CDR2 FQNNGV. Data came from immunoSEQ multiplex PCR; TCRdb stores just in-frame clones and leaves some out. The data hold approximately 730,000 clones, with roughly 88% observed a single time. These data also formed part of another study, on human thymus T cells.

This TCR derives from a girl younger than two with a congenital heart defect. Sequenced: thymocytes. The rearrangement uses TRBV11-2 and TRBJ2-1, with 9 positions matching TRBD1. In nucleotides, the CDR3 is TGTGCCAGCAGCCCCCGGGACAGGGCTTACAATGAGCAGTTCTTC. The encoded protein is CASSPRDRAYNEQFF. Using reference TRBV11-2 and TRBJ2-1 for the parts outside the CDR3, the full variable domain is EAGVAQSPRYKIIEKRQSVAFWCNPISGHATLYWYQQILGQGPKLLIQFQNNGVVDDSQLPKDRFSAERLKGVDSTLKIQPAKLEDSAVYLCASSPRDRAYNEQFFGPGTRLTVL.